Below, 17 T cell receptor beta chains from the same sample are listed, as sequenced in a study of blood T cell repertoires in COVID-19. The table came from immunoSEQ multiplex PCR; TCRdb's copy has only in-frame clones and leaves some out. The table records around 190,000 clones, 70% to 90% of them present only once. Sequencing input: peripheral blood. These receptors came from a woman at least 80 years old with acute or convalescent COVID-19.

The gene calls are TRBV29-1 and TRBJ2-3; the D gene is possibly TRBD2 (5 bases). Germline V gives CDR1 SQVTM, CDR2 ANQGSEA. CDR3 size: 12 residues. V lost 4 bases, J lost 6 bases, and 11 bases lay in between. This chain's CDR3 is CSVGWGADTQYF. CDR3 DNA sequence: TGCAGCGTTGGCTGGGGAGCGGATACGCAGTATTTT.

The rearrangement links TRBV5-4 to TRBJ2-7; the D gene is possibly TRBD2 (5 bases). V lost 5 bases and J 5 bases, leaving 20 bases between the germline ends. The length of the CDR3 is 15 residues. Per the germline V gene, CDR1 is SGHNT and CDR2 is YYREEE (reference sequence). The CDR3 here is CASRRPGLDGDEQYF. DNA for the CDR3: TGTGCCAGCAGAAGGCCGGGCCTCGACGGGGACGAGCAGTACTTC.

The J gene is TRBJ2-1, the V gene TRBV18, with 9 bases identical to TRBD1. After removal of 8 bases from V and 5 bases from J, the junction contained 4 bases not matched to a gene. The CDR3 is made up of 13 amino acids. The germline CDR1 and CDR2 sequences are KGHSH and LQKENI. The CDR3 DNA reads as TGTGCCAGCCAACAGGGGGCACACAATGAGCAGTTCTTC. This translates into CASQQGAHNEQFF.

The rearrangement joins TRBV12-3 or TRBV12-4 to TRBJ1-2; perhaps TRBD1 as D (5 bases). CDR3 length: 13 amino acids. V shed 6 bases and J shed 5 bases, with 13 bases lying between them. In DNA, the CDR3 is TGTGCCAGCAGCAAGATCGGGGGTTATGGCTACACCTTC. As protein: CASSKIGGYGYTF.

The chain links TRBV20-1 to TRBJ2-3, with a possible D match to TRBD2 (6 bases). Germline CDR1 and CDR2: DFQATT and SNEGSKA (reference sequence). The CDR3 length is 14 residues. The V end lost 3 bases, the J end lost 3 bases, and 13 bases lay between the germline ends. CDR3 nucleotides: TGCAGTGCTAGTGTTAGCGGCCGTACAGATACGCAGTATTTT. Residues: CSASVSGRTDTQYF.

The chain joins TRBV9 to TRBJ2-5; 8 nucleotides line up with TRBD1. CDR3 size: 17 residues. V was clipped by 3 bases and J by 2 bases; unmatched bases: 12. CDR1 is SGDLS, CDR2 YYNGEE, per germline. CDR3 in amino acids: CASSANVETGDQETQYF. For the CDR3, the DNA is TGTGCCAGCAGCGCGAACGTCGAGACAGGGGATCAAGAGACCCAGTACTTC.

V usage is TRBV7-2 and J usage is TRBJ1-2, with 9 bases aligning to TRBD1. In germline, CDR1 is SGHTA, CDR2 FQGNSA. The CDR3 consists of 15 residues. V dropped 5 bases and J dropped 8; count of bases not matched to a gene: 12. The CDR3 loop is CASSTTGTGPRGYTF. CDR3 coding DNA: TGTGCCAGCAGCACGACCGGGACAGGGCCTAGAGGCTACACCTTC.

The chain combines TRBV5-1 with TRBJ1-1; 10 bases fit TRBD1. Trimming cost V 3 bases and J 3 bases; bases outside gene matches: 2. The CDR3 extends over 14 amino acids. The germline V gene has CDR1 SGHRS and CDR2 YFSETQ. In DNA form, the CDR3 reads TGCGCCAGCAGCTCCGGGACAGGGGACACTGAAGCTTTCTTT. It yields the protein CASSSGTGDTEAFF. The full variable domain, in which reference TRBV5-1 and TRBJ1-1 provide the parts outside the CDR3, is KAGVTQTPRYLIKTRGQQVTLSCSPISGHRSVSWYQQTPGQGLQFLFEYFSETQRNKGNFPGRFSGRQFSNSRSEMNVSTLELGDSALYLCASSSGTGDTEAFFGQGTRLTVV.

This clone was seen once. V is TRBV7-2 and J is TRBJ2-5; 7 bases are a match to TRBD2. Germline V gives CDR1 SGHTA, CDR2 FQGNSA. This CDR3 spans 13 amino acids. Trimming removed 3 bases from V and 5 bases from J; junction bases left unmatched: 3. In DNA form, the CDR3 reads TGTGCCAGCAGCTTTGGCGGGAGTGAGACCCAGTACTTC. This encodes CASSFGGSETQYF. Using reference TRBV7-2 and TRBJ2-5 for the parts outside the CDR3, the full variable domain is GAGVSQSPSNKVTEKGKDVELRCDPISGHTALYWYRQSLGQGLEFLIYFQGNSAPDKSGLPSDRFSAERTGGSVSTLTIQRTQQEDSAVYLCASSFGGSETQYFGPGTRLLVL.

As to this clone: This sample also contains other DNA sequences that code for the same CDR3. The CDR3, as DNA: TGCGCCAGCAGCCCATTAGCGGGAGGGCCAGATACGCAGTATTTT. Encoded protein: CASSPLAGGPDTQYF. The rearrangement links TRBV5-1 to TRBJ2-3; TRBD2 agrees at 11 bases. Germline trimming cut 4 bases from V and 4 bases from J; bases unmatched to any gene: 5. From germline, CDR1 is SGHRS and CDR2 YFSETQ. The CDR3 totals 15 residues. Drawing the rest from reference TRBV5-1 and TRBJ2-3, the complete variable domain is KAGVTQTPRYLIKTRGQQVTLSCSPISGHRSVSWYQQTPGQGLQFLFEYFSETQRNKGNFPGRFSGRQFSNSRSEMNVSTLELGDSALYLCASSPLAGGPDTQYFGPGTRLTVL.

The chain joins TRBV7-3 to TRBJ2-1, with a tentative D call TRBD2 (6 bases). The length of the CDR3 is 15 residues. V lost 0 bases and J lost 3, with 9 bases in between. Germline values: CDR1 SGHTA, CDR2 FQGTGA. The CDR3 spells CASSLTRDLYNEQFF. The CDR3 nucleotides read TGTGCCAGCAGCTTAACGCGGGACCTCTACAATGAGCAGTTCTTC.

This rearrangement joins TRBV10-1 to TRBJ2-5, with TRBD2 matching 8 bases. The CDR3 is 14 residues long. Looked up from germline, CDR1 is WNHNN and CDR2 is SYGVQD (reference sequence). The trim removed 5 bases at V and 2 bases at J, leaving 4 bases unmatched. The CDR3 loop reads CASSLTSAQETQYF. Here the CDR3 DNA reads TGCGCCAGCAGTTTGACTAGCGCTCAAGAGACCCAGTACTTC.

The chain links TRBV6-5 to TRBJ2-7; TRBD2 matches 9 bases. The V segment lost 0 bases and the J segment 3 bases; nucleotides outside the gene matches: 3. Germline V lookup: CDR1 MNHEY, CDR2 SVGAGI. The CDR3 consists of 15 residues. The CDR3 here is CASSYSPSGIYEQYF. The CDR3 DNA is TGTGCCAGCAGTTACTCCCCTAGCGGGATCTACGAGCAGTACTTC.

The CDR3 here is CASSQDSGTAPNQPQHF. CDR3 DNA sequence: TGTGCCAGCAGCCAAGATTCCGGGACAGCTCCCAATCAGCCCCAGCATTTT. V and J are TRBV3-1 (or the pseudogene TRBV3-2) and TRBJ1-5; TRBD1 matches at 7 bases. The CDR3 consists of 17 residues. Germline loops: CDR1 LGHDT, CDR2 YNNKEL (reference sequence). Trimming took 0 bases from V and 3 from J; bases not matched to a gene: 8.

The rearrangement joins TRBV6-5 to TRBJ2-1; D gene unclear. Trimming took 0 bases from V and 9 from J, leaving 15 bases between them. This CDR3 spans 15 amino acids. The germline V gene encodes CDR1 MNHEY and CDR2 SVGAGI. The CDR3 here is CASSYSVDERGEQFF. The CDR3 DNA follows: TGTGCCAGCAGTTACTCTGTCGACGAGAGAGGTGAGCAGTTCTTC.

DNA for the CDR3: TGTGCCAGCAAATATAGGGGGGGATGGGTGAACTCTGGGGCCAACGTCCTGACTTTC. Translation gives CASKYRGGWVNSGANVLTF. This chain uses TRBV27 with TRBJ2-6; D possibly corresponds to TRBD2 (7 bases). Germline V lookup: CDR1 MNHEY, CDR2 SMNVEV (reference sequence). The V end was cut by 7 bases, the J end by 0 bases, with 22 bases between. The length of the CDR3 is 19 residues.

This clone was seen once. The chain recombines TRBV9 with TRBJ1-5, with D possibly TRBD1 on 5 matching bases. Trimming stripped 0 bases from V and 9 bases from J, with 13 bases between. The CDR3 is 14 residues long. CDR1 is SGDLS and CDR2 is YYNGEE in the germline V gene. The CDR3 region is CASSVEWRGGPQHF. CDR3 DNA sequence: TGTGCCAGCAGCGTAGAATGGCGGGGGGGGCCCCAGCATTTT.